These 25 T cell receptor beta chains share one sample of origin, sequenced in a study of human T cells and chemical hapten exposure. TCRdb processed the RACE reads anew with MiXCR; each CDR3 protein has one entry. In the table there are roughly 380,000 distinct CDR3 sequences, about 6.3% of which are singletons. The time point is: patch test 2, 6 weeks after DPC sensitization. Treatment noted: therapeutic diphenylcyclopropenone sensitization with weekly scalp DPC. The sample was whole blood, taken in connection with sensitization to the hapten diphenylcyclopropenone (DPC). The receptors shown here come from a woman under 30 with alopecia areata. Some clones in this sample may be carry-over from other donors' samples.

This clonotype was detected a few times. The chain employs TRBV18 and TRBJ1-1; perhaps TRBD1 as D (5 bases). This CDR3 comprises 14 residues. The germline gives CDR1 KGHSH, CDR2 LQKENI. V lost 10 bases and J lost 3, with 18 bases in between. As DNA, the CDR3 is TGTGCCAACCCCCGCGATGGGGCTCACACTGAAGCTTTCTTT. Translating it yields CANPRDGAHTEAFF.

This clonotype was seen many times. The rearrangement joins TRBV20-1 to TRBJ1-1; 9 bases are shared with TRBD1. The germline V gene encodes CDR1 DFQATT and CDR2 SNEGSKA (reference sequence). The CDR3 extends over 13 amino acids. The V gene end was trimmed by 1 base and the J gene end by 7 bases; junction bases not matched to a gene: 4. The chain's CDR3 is CSARGTGEVEAFF. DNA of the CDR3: TGCAGTGCTAGAGGGACAGGGGAGGTTGAAGCTTTCTTT.

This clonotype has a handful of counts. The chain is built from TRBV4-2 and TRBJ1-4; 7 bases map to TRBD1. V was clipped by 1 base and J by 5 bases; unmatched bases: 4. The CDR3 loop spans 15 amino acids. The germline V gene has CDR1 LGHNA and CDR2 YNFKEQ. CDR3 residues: CASSQGGRGNEKLFF. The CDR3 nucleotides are TGTGCCAGCAGCCAAGGAGGCAGGGGGAATGAAAAACTGTTTTTT.

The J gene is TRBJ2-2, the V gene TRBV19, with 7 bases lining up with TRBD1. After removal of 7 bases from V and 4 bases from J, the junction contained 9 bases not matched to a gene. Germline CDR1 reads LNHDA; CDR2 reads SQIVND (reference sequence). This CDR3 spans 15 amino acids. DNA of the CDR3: TGTGCCAGTATTGCCCCCCGGGACAGCACCGGGGAGCTGTTTTTT. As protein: CASIAPRDSTGELFF.

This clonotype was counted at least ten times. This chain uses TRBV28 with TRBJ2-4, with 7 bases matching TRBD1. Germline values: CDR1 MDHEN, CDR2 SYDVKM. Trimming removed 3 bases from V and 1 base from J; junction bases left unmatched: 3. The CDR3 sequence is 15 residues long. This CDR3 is CASSLPGQAKNIQYF. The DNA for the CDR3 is TGTGCCAGCAGTTTGCCGGGACAGGCCAAAAACATTCAGTACTTC.

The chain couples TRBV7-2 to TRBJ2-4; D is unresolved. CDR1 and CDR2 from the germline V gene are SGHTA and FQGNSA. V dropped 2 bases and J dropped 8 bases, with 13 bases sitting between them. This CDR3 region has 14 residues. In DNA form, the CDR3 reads TGTGCCAGCAGCTTACAGAAGGGTAGGGACATTCAGTACTTC. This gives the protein CASSLQKGRDIQYF. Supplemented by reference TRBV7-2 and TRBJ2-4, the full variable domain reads GAGVSQSPSNKVTEKGKDVELRCDPISGHTALYWYRQSLGQGLEFLIYFQGNSAPDKSGLPSDRFSAERTGGSVSTLTIQRTQQEDSAVYLCASSLQKGRDIQYFGAGTRLSVL.

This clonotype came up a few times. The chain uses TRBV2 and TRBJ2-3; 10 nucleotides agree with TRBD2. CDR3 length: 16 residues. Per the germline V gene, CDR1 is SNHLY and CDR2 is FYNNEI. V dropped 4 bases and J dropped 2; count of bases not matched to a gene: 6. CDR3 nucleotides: TGTGCCAGCAGTGTACAAGGACTAGCGGCCACAGATACGCAGTATTTT. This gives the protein CASSVQGLAATDTQYF. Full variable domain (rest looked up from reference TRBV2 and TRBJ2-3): EPEVTQTPSHQVTQMGQEVILRCVPISNHLYFYWYRQILGQKVEFLVSFYNNEISEKSEIFDDQFSVERPDGSNFTLKIRSTKLEDSAMYFCASSVQGLAATDTQYFGPGTRLTVL.

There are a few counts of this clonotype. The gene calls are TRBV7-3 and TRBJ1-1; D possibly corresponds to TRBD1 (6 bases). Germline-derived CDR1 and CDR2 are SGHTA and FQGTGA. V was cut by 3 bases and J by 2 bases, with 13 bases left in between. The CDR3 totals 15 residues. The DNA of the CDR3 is TGTGCCAGCAGCTTGGGTACCGGGGGCAACACTGAAGCTTTCTTT. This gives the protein CASSLGTGGNTEAFF.

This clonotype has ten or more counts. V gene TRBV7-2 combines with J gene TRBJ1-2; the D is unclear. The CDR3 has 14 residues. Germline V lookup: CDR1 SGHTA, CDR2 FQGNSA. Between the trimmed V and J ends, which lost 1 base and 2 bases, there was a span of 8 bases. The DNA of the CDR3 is TGTGCCAGCAGCTTAGGTTCTCCCAACTATGGCTACACCTTC. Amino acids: CASSLGSPNYGYTF. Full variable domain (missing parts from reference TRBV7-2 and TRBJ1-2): GAGVSQSPSNKVTEKGKDVELRCDPISGHTALYWYRQSLGQGLEFLIYFQGNSAPDKSGLPSDRFSAERTGGSVSTLTIQRTQQEDSAVYLCASSLGSPNYGYTFGSGTRLTVV.

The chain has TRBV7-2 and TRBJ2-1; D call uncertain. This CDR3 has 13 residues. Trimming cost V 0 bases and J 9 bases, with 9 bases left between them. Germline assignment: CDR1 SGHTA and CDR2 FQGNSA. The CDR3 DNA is TGTGCCAGCAGCTTAGCCGACTTTGGTGAGCAGTTCTTC. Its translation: CASSLADFGEQFF.

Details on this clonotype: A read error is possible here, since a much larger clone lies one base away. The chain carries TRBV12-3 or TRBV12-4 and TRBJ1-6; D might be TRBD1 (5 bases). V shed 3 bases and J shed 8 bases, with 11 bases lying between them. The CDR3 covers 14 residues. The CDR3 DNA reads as TGTGCCAGCAGTTTTGGGACCTTGGATTCACCCCTCCACTTT. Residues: CASSFGTLDSPLHF.

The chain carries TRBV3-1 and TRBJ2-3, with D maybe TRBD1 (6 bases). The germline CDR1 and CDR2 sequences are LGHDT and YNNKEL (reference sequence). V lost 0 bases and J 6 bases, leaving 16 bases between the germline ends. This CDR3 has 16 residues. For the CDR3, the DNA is TGTGCCAGCAGCCAAGACGCTACAGGGTGGGCGGATACGCAGTATTTT. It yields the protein CASSQDATGWADTQYF.

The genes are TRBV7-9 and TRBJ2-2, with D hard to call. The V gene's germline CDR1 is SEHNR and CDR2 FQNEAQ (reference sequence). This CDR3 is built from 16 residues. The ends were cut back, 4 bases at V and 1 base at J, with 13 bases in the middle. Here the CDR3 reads CASSSHIFLNTGELFF. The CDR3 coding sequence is TGTGCCAGCAGCTCCCATATCTTCCTGAACACCGGGGAGCTGTTTTTT.

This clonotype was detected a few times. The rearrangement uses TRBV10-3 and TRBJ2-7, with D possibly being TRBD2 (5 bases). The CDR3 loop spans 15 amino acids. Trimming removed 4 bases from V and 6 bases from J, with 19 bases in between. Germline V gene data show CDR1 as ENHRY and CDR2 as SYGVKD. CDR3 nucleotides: TGTGCCATCAGTGGCAGACTCGCCCCTCGGGGCGAGCAGTACTTC. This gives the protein CAISGRLAPRGEQYF.

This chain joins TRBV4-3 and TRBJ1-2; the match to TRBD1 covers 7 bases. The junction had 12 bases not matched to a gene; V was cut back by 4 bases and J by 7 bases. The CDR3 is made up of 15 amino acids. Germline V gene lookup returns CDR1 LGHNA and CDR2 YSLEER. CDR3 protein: CASSLSSTGVAGYTF. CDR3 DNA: TGCGCCAGCAGCCTTTCGAGTACAGGGGTCGCTGGCTACACCTTC.

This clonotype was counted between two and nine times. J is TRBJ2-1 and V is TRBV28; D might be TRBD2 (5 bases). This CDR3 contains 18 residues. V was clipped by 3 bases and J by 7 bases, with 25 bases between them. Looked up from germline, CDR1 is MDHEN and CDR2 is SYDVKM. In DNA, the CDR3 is TGTGCCAGCAGTTTCCCCCTCCGAGGAGAGGGAGATATGAATGAGCAGTTCTTC. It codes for CASSFPLRGEGDMNEQFF. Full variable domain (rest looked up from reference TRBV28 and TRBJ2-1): DVKVTQSSRYLVKRTGEKVFLECVQDMDHENMFWYRQDPGLGLRLIYFSYDVKMKEKGDIPEGYSVSREKKERFSLILESASTNQTSMYLCASSFPLRGEGDMNEQFFGPGTRLTVL.

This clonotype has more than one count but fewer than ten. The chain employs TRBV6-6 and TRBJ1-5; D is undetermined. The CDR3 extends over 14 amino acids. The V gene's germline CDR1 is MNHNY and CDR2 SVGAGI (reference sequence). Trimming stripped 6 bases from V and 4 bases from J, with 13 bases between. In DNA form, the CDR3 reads TGTGCCAGCAGCGACATAAGGAGAAATCAGCCCCAGCATTTT. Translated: CASSDIRRNQPQHF.

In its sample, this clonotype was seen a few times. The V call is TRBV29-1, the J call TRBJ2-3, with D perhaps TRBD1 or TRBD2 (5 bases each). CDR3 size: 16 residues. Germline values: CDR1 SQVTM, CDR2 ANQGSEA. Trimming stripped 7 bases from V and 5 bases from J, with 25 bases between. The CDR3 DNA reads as TGCAGCGCCGGCGCCGGGACCTCCGCCGGGCAAGATACGCAGTATTTT. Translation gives CSAGAGTSAGQDTQYF.

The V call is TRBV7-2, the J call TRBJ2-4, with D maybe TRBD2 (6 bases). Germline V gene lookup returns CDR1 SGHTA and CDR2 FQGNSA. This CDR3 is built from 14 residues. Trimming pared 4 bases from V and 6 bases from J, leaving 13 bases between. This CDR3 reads CASSSSRGGNIQYF. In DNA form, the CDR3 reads TGTGCCAGCAGCTCGTCCCGGGGAGGAAACATTCAGTACTTC.

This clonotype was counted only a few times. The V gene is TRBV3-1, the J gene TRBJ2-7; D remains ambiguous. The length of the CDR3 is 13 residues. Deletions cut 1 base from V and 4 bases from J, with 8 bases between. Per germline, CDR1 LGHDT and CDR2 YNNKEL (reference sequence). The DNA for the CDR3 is TGTGCCAGCAGCCAAGGGTCCGGTTACGAGCAGTACTTC. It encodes CASSQGSGYEQYF.

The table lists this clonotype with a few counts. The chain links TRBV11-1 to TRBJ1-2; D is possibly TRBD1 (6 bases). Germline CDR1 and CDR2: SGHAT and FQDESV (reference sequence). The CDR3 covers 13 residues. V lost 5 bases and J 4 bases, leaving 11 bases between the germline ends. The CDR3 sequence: CASSPDSLYGYTF. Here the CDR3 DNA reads TGTGCCAGCAGCCCGGACAGTCTCTATGGCTACACCTTC.

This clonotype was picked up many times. This chain's CDR3 is CASRKQGYTEAFF. DNA for the CDR3: TGTGCCAGCAGAAAACAGGGTTACACTGAAGCTTTCTTT. The rearrangement links TRBV6-5 to TRBJ1-1; D possibly corresponds to TRBD1 (6 bases). The CDR3 is 13 amino acids. The V and J ends lost 6 bases and 3 bases respectively, with 11 bases between them. The germline gives CDR1 MNHEY, CDR2 SVGAGI.

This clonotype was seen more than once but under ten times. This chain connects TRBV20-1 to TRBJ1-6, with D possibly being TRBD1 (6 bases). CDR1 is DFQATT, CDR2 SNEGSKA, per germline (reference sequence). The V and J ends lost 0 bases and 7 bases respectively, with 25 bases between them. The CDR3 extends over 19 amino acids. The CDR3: CSARDSTGKILTSNSPLHF. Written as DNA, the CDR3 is TGCAGTGCTAGAGATTCAACAGGGAAGATCCTAACCTCAAATTCACCCCTCCACTTT.

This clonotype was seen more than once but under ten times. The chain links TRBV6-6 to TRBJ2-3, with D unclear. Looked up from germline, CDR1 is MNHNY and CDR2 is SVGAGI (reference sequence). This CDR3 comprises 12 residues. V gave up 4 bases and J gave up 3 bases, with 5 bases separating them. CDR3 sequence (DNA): TGTGCCAGCAGTTCCGAAACAGATACGCAGTATTTT. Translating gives CASSSETDTQYF.

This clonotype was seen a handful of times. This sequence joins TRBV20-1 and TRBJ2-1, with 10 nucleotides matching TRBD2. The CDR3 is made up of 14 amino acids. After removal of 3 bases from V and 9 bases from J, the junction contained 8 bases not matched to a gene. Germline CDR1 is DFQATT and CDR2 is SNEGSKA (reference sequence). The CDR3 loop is CSASPSGGAVEQFF. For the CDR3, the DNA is TGCAGTGCTAGTCCGAGCGGGGGGGCCGTTGAGCAGTTCTTC.